This T cell receptor (beta chain) was profiled in a study of CD8 T cells in ankylosing spondylitis. General observations from the study: Within ankylosing spondylitis blood, a TCR beta motif made up of under 10 highly homologous variants appeared to be characteristic. Researchers report that disease-linked clones proved CD8+ and relatively rare in peripheral blood.

Preparation of TCR beta libraries was done by quantitative 5'-RACE with molecular barcodes. One entry per CDR3 protein results from TCRdb running MiXCR on the 5' RACE reads. The sample lists tens of thousands of distinct CDR3 sequences, 8% to 13% occurring once. With respect to this clonotype: The target antigen is unknown.

Per the germline V gene, CDR1 is LGHDT and CDR2 is YNNKEL (reference sequence). The CDR3 has 15 amino acids. The junction had 4 bases not matched to a gene; V was cut back by 1 base and J by 4 bases. The sequence derives from a male donor with ankylosing spondylitis or in good health (not recorded which). The chain carries TRBV3-1 and TRBJ2-7; 10 bases fit TRBD2. Sequenced input: blood, either unsorted or a sorted T cell fraction (not recorded which). DNA of the CDR3: TGTGCCAGCAGCCAAGGTACGGGACTAGCGTACGAGCAGTACTTC. It yields the protein CASSQGTGLAYEQYF.